This TCR beta chain was obtained from a study of T-cell reconstitution after alpha-beta-depleted transplantation in children. The library targeted TCRbeta and was prepared with unique molecular identifiers. TCRdb itself ran the PCR reads through MiXCR, one entry per CDR3 protein. The sample contains approximately 650,000 distinct CDR3 sequences, around 13% of which appear only once. V dropped 2 bases and J dropped 4 bases, with 11 bases sitting between them. Germline V gene data show CDR1 as LNHNV and CDR2 as YYDKDF (reference sequence). This CDR3 region has 15 residues. Study observations and caveats: Surviving recipient T cells and thymic progenitors accounted for the high day-60 TCRbeta diversity observed in some patients. It was newly produced T cells that mostly accounted for T-cell counts and diversity one year after transplant. By about two months after transplant, alpha-beta T cells reportedly arose from several hundred graft clones that had expanded.

This clonotype appeared many times. As yet, its antigen is unknown. This TCR came from a girl aged 2-10 years with congenital amegakaryocytic thrombocytopenia, due to receive a stem cell transplant. Sequences were derived from PBMCs, sampled before TCRalphabeta/CD19-depleted stem cell transplant. The J gene is TRBJ2-2, the V gene TRBV15; perhaps TRBD1 as D (6 bases). The CDR3 region is CATSRPRTATGELFF. CDR3 sequence (DNA): TGTGCCACCAGCAGACCACGGACAGCCACCGGGGAGCTGTTTTTT.